A single sample gave rise to the 26 T cell receptor beta chains below, sequenced in a study of technical replicates of blood from a few donors. Some clones are missing from TCRdb's copy, which holds only in-frame ones; the method was immunoSEQ multiplex PCR. The table includes over 85,000 clones, 85% to 95% detected once. Sequencing used T cells isolated from PBMCs. The receptor source for this set is a human donor in good health.

The chain joins TRBV4-3 to TRBJ2-7; 9 positions agree with TRBD2. The germline V gene encodes CDR1 LGHNA and CDR2 YSLEER. The J segment lost 6 bases and the V segment lost 0 bases, leaving 15 bases of the junction unmatched. The CDR3 sequence is 18 residues long. DNA of the CDR3: TGCGCCAGCAGCCAAGAAGGGCTCGGGCTAGCGGGATTGGGCGAGCAGTACTTC. Amino acids: CASSQEGLGLAGLGEQYF.

This chain links TRBV29-1 with TRBJ2-5, with 13 nucleotides matching TRBD2. V lost 7 bases and J lost 5; bases outside the gene matches: 7. Germline CDR1 SQVTM, CDR2 ANQGSEA. This CDR3 has 14 amino acids. CDR3 DNA sequence: TGCAGCGCCGGGACTAGCGGGGCCCGGGAGACCCAGTACTTC. This codes for CSAGTSGARETQYF.

The rearrangement links TRBV10-3 to TRBJ1-4, with a possible D match to TRBD1 (5 bases). The CDR3 loop spans 14 amino acids. The V end was cut by 4 bases, the J end by 8 bases, with 14 bases between. The germline CDR1 and CDR2 sequences are ENHRY and SYGVKD. CDR3 DNA: TGTGCCATCAGTGGCAGGGCAGAACGAGAAAAACTGTTTTTT. Amino acid sequence: CAISGRAEREKLFF.

This clone came up once. This sequence joins TRBV5-1 and TRBJ1-1, with no clear D. CDR1 SGHRS and CDR2 YFSETQ come from the germline V gene. The germline V and J ends were trimmed by 0 bases and 1 base, with 7 bases remaining between them. The CDR3 length is 14 residues. CDR3 sequence reads: CASSLAPENTEAFF. The CDR3 coding sequence is TGCGCCAGCAGCTTGGCCCCAGAGAACACTGAAGCTTTCTTT. Supplemented by reference TRBV5-1 and TRBJ1-1, the full variable domain reads KAGVTQTPRYLIKTRGQQVTLSCSPISGHRSVSWYQQTPGQGLQFLFEYFSETQRNKGNFPGRFSGRQFSNSRSEMNVSTLELGDSALYLCASSLAPENTEAFFGQGTRLTVV.

The rearrangement uses TRBV9 and TRBJ1-2; 7 positions match TRBD1. The junction had 14 bases not matched to a gene; V was cut back by 0 bases and J by 6 bases. Germline CDR1 SGDLS, CDR2 YYNGEE. The length of the CDR3 is 17 residues. CDR3 in amino acids: CASSVDPATGRGDGYTF. The CDR3 DNA reads TGTGCCAGCAGCGTAGATCCCGCGACAGGCAGGGGGGATGGCTACACCTTC.

CDR3 loop: CASSLKATHKNTGELFF. In DNA form, the CDR3 reads TGTGCCAGCAGCTTAAAAGCGACCCATAAGAACACCGGGGAGCTGTTTTTT. The chain links TRBV7-3 to TRBJ2-2; no reliable D call. The CDR3 is made up of 17 amino acids. Trimming took 1 base from V and 1 from J, leaving 13 bases between them. CDR1 is SGHTA, CDR2 FQGTGA, per germline. Filled out from reference TRBV7-3 and TRBJ2-2, the complete variable domain reads GAGVSQTPSNKVTEKGKYVELRCDPISGHTALYWYRQSLGQGPEFLIYFQGTGAADDSGLPNDRFFAVRPEGSVSTLKIQRTERGDSAVYLCASSLKATHKNTGELFFGEGSRLTVL.

The J gene is TRBJ1-3, the V gene TRBV5-1; 7 bases map to TRBD1. V shed 4 bases and J 4 bases; nucleotides not matched to a gene: 5. Looked up from germline, CDR1 is SGHRS and CDR2 is YFSETQ. The CDR3 covers 14 residues. Here the CDR3 reads CASSVRGPGNTIYF. As DNA, the CDR3 is TGCGCCAGCAGCGTAAGGGGGCCCGGAAACACCATATATTTT.

The rearrangement uses TRBV28 and TRBJ1-2; no reliable D call. V was clipped by 3 bases and J by 4 bases, with 9 bases between them. Germline V gene lookup returns CDR1 MDHEN and CDR2 SYDVKM. This CDR3 has 13 residues. The CDR3 DNA sequence: TGTGCCAGCAGTTTTACAGAGGGCTATGGCTACACCTTC. It codes for CASSFTEGYGYTF.

The gene calls are TRBV7-9 and TRBJ2-1, with D possibly matching TRBD2 (6 bases). V was trimmed by 5 bases and J by 0 bases, leaving 17 bases between them. Looked up from germline, CDR1 is SEHNR and CDR2 is FQNEAQ (reference sequence). CDR3 length: 17 residues. The CDR3 coding sequence is TGTGCCAGCAGCCCGACTAGGGACTTTAGCTCCTACAATGAGCAGTTCTTC. It codes for CASSPTRDFSSYNEQFF.

The chain employs TRBV6-5 and TRBJ1-1; D perhaps matches TRBD1 (6 bases). CDR1 is MNHEY and CDR2 is SVGAGI in the germline V gene. The ends were cut back, 6 bases at V and 5 bases at J, with 16 bases in the middle. CDR3 length: 14 amino acids. DNA of the CDR3: TGTGCCAGCAGAACCAGGGGCTCGGGGACTGAAGCTTTCTTT. Translated: CASRTRGSGTEAFF.

V gene TRBV2 combines with J gene TRBJ1-1; 12 nucleotides line up with TRBD1. This CDR3 is built from 15 residues. The V gene's germline CDR1 is SNHLY and CDR2 FYNNEI. V lost 7 bases to trimming and J lost 7 bases; unmatched junction nucleotides: 10. The CDR3 nucleotides read TGTGCCAGCATGTACGGGACAGGGGGCAACGATGAAGCTTTCTTT. It codes for CASMYGTGGNDEAFF.

The V and J genes are TRBV6-6 and TRBJ2-5; D gene uncertain. The V gene's germline CDR1 is MNHNY and CDR2 SVGAGI (reference sequence). This CDR3 comprises 16 residues. V was trimmed by 4 bases and J by 1 base, leaving 16 bases between them. Here the CDR3 reads CASSSETLLTQETQYF. The CDR3, as DNA: TGTGCCAGCAGTTCCGAAACGTTACTCACCCAAGAGACCCAGTACTTC.

The chain uses TRBV2 and TRBJ2-1; D unresolved. The CDR3 totals 13 residues. The ends were cut back, 6 bases at V and 9 bases at J, with 15 bases in the middle. Germline CDR1 SNHLY, CDR2 FYNNEI. The CDR3 loop is CASRGVLGSEQFF. DNA of the CDR3: TGTGCCAGCAGGGGTGTCCTAGGATCTGAGCAGTTCTTC.

This chain connects TRBV7-9 to TRBJ2-1; 13 bases are a match to TRBD2. V lost 0 bases, J lost 10 bases, and 9 bases stayed unmatched. The CDR3 is 17 amino acids. Germline-derived CDR1 and CDR2 are SEHNR and FQNEAQ (reference sequence). This chain's CDR3 is CASSLAHGTSGTWEQFF. For the CDR3, the DNA is TGTGCCAGCAGCTTAGCGCACGGGACTAGCGGGACCTGGGAGCAGTTCTTC. The full variable domain, its missing parts supplied by reference TRBV7-9 and TRBJ2-1, is DTGVSQNPRHKITKRGQNVTFRCDPISEHNRLYWYRQTLGQGPEFLTYFQNEAQLEKSRLLSDRFSAERPKGSFSTLEIQRTEQGDSAMYLCASSLAHGTSGTWEQFFGPGTRLTVL.

The chain links TRBV6-6 to TRBJ2-1, with 8 bases matching TRBD2. The CDR3 spans 16 residues. With V trimmed by 2 bases and J by 0 bases, 3 bases remained unmatched. Germline values: CDR1 MNHNY, CDR2 SVGAGI (reference sequence). In nucleotides, the CDR3 is TGTGCCAGCAGTTACCTCAGCGGGAGCTCCTACAATGAGCAGTTCTTC. This encodes CASSYLSGSSYNEQFF.

This chain links TRBV10-3 with TRBJ2-3; the D gene is possibly TRBD1 (6 bases). The CDR3 consists of 15 residues. Germline V gives CDR1 ENHRY, CDR2 SYGVKD. V lost 5 bases, J lost 2 bases, and 14 bases lay in between. CDR3 residues: CAISLTGSTTDTQYF. The CDR3, as DNA: TGTGCCATCAGTCTAACAGGGTCCACCACAGATACGCAGTATTTT.

This clone was recorded only once. The V and J genes are TRBV6-4 and TRBJ2-3; the match to TRBD2 covers 16 bases. Germline CDR1 reads MRHNA; CDR2 reads SNTAGT. The CDR3 consists of 16 residues. Losses at the gene ends were 6 bases for V and 4 bases for J; bases not matched to a gene: 4. The CDR3 DNA reads as TGTGCCAGCAGCCAGGGACTAGCGGGAGGGGCAGATACGCAGTATTTT. Encoded protein: CASSQGLAGGADTQYF.

V and J are TRBV28 and TRBJ1-5; the match to TRBD1 covers 9 bases. Trimming took 5 bases from V and 5 from J; bases not matched to a gene: 7. CDR3 length equals 15 residues. Germline CDR1 MDHEN, CDR2 SYDVKM. The CDR3 loop is CASSARQGVYQPQHF. CDR3 DNA: TGTGCCAGCAGTGCCCGACAGGGGGTGTATCAGCCCCAGCATTTT.

As for this clone: At one end the junction does not follow the germline gene, possibly because of a read error. The chain links TRBV5-8 to TRBJ1-5; D is undetermined. The CDR3 spans 8 residues. Germline values: CDR1 SGHTS, CDR2 YDEGEE. The CDR3 protein is CASSLRNF. The CDR3 coding sequence is TGTGCCAGCAGCCTGAGGAATTTT.

In its sample, this clone was seen once. The chain carries TRBV29-1 and TRBJ1-2, with a weak D call TRBD1 (5 bases). V lost 4 bases, J lost 6 bases, and 9 bases lay in between. The CDR3 runs 11 residues. Germline CDR1 reads SQVTM; CDR2 reads ANQGSEA. CDR3: CSVVAGDGYTF. The CDR3 nucleotides read TGCAGCGTTGTGGCGGGGGATGGCTACACCTTC.

The rearrangement joins TRBV7-7 to TRBJ2-5; D not resolved. The CDR3 extends over 13 amino acids. The V gene lost 1 base and the J gene lost 1 base, with 4 bases spanning the gap. Germline V lookup: CDR1 SSHAT, CDR2 FNYEAQ (reference sequence). The CDR3 DNA reads as TGTGCCAGCAGCTTAGTACTCCAAGAGACCCAGTACTTC. Translation: CASSLVLQETQYF.

The chain employs TRBV10-3 and TRBJ1-2; 7 bases fit TRBD1. With V trimmed by 6 bases and J by 6 bases, 7 bases remained unmatched. Germline V gives CDR1 ENHRY, CDR2 SYGVKD. CDR3 length equals 13 residues. DNA of the CDR3: TGTGCCATCAGAGCTACAGGGGCGGATGGCTACACCTTC. The encoded protein is CAIRATGADGYTF.

The V call is TRBV2, the J call TRBJ1-2, with TRBD1 matching over 9 bases. The CDR3 contains 12 residues. In germline, CDR1 is SNHLY, CDR2 FYNNEI. Germline trimming cut 6 bases from V and 8 bases from J; bases unmatched to any gene: 4. The CDR3 DNA reads as TGTGCCAGCAGGAGGACAGGGGAAGGCTACACCTTC. Its protein is CASRRTGEGYTF.

The CDR3 sequence is CASSLGNRGGFDGYTF. The CDR3 DNA reads TGCGCCAGCAGCTTGGGAAACAGGGGGGGCTTTGATGGCTACACCTTC. This rearrangement joins TRBV5-1 to TRBJ1-2; 8 bases line up with TRBD1. V lost 0 bases, J lost 6 bases, and 10 bases stayed unmatched. The CDR3 length is 16 residues. Germline V gene data show CDR1 as SGHRS and CDR2 as YFSETQ.

The rearrangement uses TRBV6-5 and TRBJ2-7; D not certain. Trimming removed 6 bases at V and 3 bases at J, with 9 bases between. Per the germline V gene, CDR1 is MNHEY and CDR2 is SVGAGI. CDR3 length: 12 amino acids. The CDR3 DNA reads TGTGCCAGCAGAGCAGGCATCTACGAGCAGTACTTC. This codes for CASRAGIYEQYF.

V usage is TRBV7-3 and J usage is TRBJ2-3, with TRBD2 matching over 11 bases. The V gene's germline CDR1 is SGHTA and CDR2 FQGTGA. The CDR3 contains 18 residues. Trimming cost V 0 bases and J 3 bases; bases outside gene matches: 8. The CDR3 loop is CASSLTSSTSGRTDTQYF. The DNA of the CDR3 is TGTGCCAGCAGCTTAACTTCTTCTACTAGCGGGAGAACAGATACGCAGTATTTT.